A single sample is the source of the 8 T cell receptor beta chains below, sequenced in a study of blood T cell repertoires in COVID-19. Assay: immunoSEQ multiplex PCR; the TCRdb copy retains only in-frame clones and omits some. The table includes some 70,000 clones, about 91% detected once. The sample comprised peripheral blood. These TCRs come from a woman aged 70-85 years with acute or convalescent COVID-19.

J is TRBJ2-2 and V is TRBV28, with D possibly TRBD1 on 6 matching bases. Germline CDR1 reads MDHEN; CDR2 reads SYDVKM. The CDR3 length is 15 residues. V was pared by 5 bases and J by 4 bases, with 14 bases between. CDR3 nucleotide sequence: TGTGCCAGCAGTCCCCCCGGGACACGCACCGGGGAGCTGTTTTTT. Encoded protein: CASSPPGTRTGELFF.

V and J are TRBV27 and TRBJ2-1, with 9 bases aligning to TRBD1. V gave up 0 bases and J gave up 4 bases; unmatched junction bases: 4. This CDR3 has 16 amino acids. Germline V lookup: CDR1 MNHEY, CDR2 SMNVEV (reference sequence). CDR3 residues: CASSLSETGGYNEQFF. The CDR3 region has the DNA TGTGCCAGCAGTTTATCGGAGACAGGGGGATACAATGAGCAGTTCTTC.

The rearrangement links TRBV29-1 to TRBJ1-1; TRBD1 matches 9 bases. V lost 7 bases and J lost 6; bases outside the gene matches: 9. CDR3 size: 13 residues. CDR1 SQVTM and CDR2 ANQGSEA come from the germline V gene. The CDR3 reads CSASGTGRSEAFF. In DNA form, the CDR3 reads TGCAGCGCTTCCGGGACAGGGAGGTCTGAAGCTTTCTTT.

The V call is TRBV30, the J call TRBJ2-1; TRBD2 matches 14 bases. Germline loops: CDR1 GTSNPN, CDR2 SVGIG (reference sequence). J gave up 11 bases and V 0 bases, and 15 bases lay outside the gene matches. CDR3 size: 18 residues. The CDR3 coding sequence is TGTGCCTGGAGTGTATACGGGGGACTAGCGGGAGACGTCGGAAAGCAGTTCTTC. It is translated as CAWSVYGGLAGDVGKQFF.

The CDR3 sequence: CASSVGEGNQPQHF. In nucleotides, the CDR3 is TGTGCCAGCAGTGTCGGGGAGGGGAATCAGCCCCAGCATTTT. V usage is TRBV2 and J usage is TRBJ1-5; TRBD1 might be the D (5 bases). Trimming took 4 bases from V and 4 from J, leaving 11 bases between them. There are 14 residues in the CDR3. The germline CDR1 and CDR2 sequences are SNHLY and FYNNEI.

The CDR3 DNA follows: TGTGCCAGCAGCTTAGGCAGGGCCACTGAAGCTTTCTTT. Translated: CASSLGRATEAFF. The chain has TRBV11-2 and TRBJ1-1; possibly TRBD1 for D (5 bases). Trimming removed 1 base at V and 4 bases at J, with 7 bases between. Germline V CDR1 and CDR2: SGHAT, FQNNGV. This CDR3 contains 13 residues.

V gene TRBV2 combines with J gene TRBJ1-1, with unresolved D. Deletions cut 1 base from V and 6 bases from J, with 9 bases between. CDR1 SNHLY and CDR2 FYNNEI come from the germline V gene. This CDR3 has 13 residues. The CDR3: CASSEGGRAEAFF. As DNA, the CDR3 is TGTGCCAGCAGTGAAGGAGGGCGGGCTGAAGCTTTCTTT.

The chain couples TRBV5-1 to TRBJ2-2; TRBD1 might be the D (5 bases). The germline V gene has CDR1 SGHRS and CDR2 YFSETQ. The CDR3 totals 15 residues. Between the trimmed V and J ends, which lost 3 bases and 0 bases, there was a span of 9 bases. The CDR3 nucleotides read TGCGCCAGCAGCTCCGGACAACCGAACACCGGGGAGCTGTTTTTT. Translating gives CASSSGQPNTGELFF. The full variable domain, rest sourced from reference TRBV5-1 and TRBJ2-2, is KAGVTQTPRYLIKTRGQQVTLSCSPISGHRSVSWYQQTPGQGLQFLFEYFSETQRNKGNFPGRFSGRQFSNSRSEMNVSTLELGDSALYLCASSSGQPNTGELFFGEGSRLTVL.